The source of this T cell receptor beta chain is a study of OX40 agonist ivuxolimab in advanced cancers. Turning to the overall study: The costimulatory receptor OX40 (CD134) was targeted by ivuxolimab, a fully human IgG2 agonistic monoclonal antibody. Among the approximately 54 dose-escalation patients, roughly 20 had hepatocellular carcinoma, around 15 melanoma, 9 renal cell carcinoma and 9 head and neck cancer. The paper covers the monotherapy dose-escalation part of the phase I ivuxolimab trial, which included N ≈ 57 patients. Intravenous ivuxolimab was administered to patients every 2 weeks at six dose levels: 0.01, 0.1, 0.3, 1.5, 3 and 10 mg/kg. Partial responses occurred in three dose-escalation patients: two with cutaneous melanoma and one with hepatocellular carcinoma. In the dose-escalation cohort, roughly four fifths of patients were male, and the mean age was about 55 years, with a range of 23 to 79. The point of sequencing TCRbeta in the periphery was to test whether ivuxolimab changed TCR sequence diversity and drove clonal T-cell expansion. Prior anti-PD-1, anti-PD-L1 or anti-CTLA-4 therapy was permitted, and checkpoint inhibitors had been received by about 36% of dose-escalation patients.

Patients with a history of autoimmune disease or receiving systemic immunosuppression were excluded from the trial. Peripheral blood for TCR sequencing was drawn from every dose cohort at baseline, at cycle 4 day 1 and at cycle 7 day 1. Samples came from an open-label, multicenter, first-in-human phase I dose-escalation trial of ivuxolimab. Adults with locally advanced or metastatic melanoma, renal cell, hepatocellular, or head and neck squamous cell carcinoma were enrolled in the trial. Before TCR sequencing, CD4+ and CD8+ T cells were separately sorted from peripheral blood. In regard to this clone: No cognate antigen has been identified for it. Per-base quality was not reported, and no clone a single base away is much larger than it.

Study-level results and caveats: At doses of 0.1 to 3.0 mg/kg, clonal expansion of both CD4+ and CD8+ blood T cells was observed from baseline to week 6. In the 0.1-3.0 mg/kg groups, partial responders were among the patients with the lowest normalized peripheral clonal expansion, particularly in CD8+ T cells. Low levels of normalized T-cell clonal expansion were also seen in some nonresponding patients. Which antigens the clonally expanded peripheral T cells were specific for was not determined. On average, CD8+ T cells showed more expanded clones than CD4+ T cells after ivuxolimab.

The V and J ends are trimmed by 3 bases and 5 bases, leaving 10 bases between them. The germline V gene (reference sequence) gives CDR1 as SEHNR and CDR2 as FQNEAQ. The CDR3 measures 13 amino acids from cysteine to phenylalanine. Only the CDR3 portion is preserved as DNA: 39 bases, with reading frame beginning at the first base. Genomic DNA was isolated from the sorted cells so that the TCRbeta CDR3 region could be sequenced. TCRbeta CDR3 regions were sequenced using the immunoSEQ Assay. This immuneACCESS table, as held by TCRdb, lists in-frame sequences with V and J called but not all clones. Of the missing ones, under half trace to an unresolved V gene in checked studies; the others have no known cause. The sample has 70,000 to 95,000 clones on record, just over 90% of them singletons. 0.5% to 0.65% of the sample belongs to the ten largest clones.

Sequenced here: CD4+ or CD8+ T cells sorted from blood, sampled in a trial of the OX40 agonist ivuxolimab. This clonotype was obtained from an adult with an advanced solid tumor such as melanoma, head and neck, liver or kidney cancer. The sequence joins TRBV7-9 to TRBJ2-5; the D segment cannot be called with confidence. The nucleotide sequence is given as TGTGCCAGCAGCTTGGCCGCCATTGAGACCCAGTACTTC. This yields the protein CASSLAAIETQYF.